This T cell receptor beta chain was recorded in a study of shared clonotypes between healthy human individuals. TCRdb's table, derived via immunoSEQ multiplex PCR, lists solely in-frame clones and lacks some. The sample consists of about 500,000 clones, more than 70% of them appearing once. The CDR3 covers 14 residues. V was shortened by 1 base and J by 4 bases, with 10 bases between the two germline ends. Germline CDR1 GTSNPN, CDR2 SVGIG (reference sequence). V is TRBV30 and J is TRBJ1-4, with D possibly TRBD1 on 6 matching bases. This sequence was found in a woman in her 40s in good health. Some clones in this sample may be carry-over from other donors' samples. Sequencing input: PBMCs. The CDR3 protein is CAWSGGGINEKLFF. CDR3 coding DNA: TGTGCCTGGAGTGGAGGGGGAATTAATGAAAAACTGTTTTTT.